This entry describes one TCR beta chain. This sample was taken from a study of cytomegalovirus exposure and HLA in healthy donors. Study background: When fewer than 400 donors were genotyped, about 80% of them were found to fall in the Caucasian-associated ancestry cluster.

PCR primers comprised 60 Vbeta and 13 Jbeta primers. The table came from immunoSEQ multiplex PCR; TCRdb's copy has only in-frame clones and leaves some out. The sample yields 85,000 to 120,000 clones, 70% to 90% seen once. The CDR3 is 16 amino acids. With V trimmed by 0 bases and J by 6 bases, 6 bases remained unmatched. The germline V gene encodes CDR1 GTSNPN and CDR2 SVGIG (reference sequence). The chain employs TRBV30 and TRBJ2-1; 12 nucleotides agree with TRBD2. Specimen: PBMCs. This receptor was identified in a man aged 35 to 55 in good health and CMV-seronegative. In DNA form, the CDR3 reads TGTGCCTGGAGTGTTCAGCTAGCGGGGGGGGGCAATGAGCAGTTCTTC. It is translated as CAWSVQLAGGGNEQFF.